The 24 T cell receptor beta chains in this list originate from one sample, sequenced in a study of shared clonotypes between healthy human individuals (dated by TCRdb to between 2020 and 2021). Libraries came from the immunoSEQ multiplex PCR assay. TCRdb mirrors the immuneACCESS table, restricted to in-frame sequences. Some clones are absent from its copies; in checked studies, under half trace to an unresolved V gene, and the reason for the others is unknown. In this sample the table shows about 120,000 clones, about two thirds of which occur a single time. The ten top clones hold around 25% of the sample. The sequenced material came from memory CD8+ T cells sorted from blood. The meaning of the sample's cell subset or site label: CD45RO+ cells pooled with CCR7-negative TemRA cells. These receptors all stem from a woman aged 30 to 39 in good health.

The rearrangement joins TRBV25-1 to TRBJ2-5; 7 nucleotides line up with TRBD2. Losses at the gene ends were 1 base for V and 2 bases for J; bases not matched to a gene: 7. Germline V gives CDR1 MGHDK, CDR2 SYGVNS. The CDR3 runs to 16 residues. Here the CDR3 reads CASSESGSAGQETQYF. Here the CDR3 DNA reads TGTGCCAGCAGTGAATCCGGATCAGCGGGGCAAGAGACCCAGTACTTC. The complete variable domain, with remaining parts taken from reference TRBV25-1 and TRBJ2-5, reads EADIYQTPRYLVIGTGKKITLECSQTMGHDKMYWYQQDPGMELHLIHYSYGVNSTEKGDLSSESTVSRIRTEHFPLTLESARPSHTSQYLCASSESGSAGQETQYFGPGTRLLVL.

This clone was observed at least ten times. This chain uses TRBV2 with TRBJ2-2, with D perhaps matching TRBD2 (6 bases). V was trimmed by 11 bases and J by 3 bases, leaving 13 bases between them. Germline V lookup: CDR1 SNHLY, CDR2 FYNNEI. The CDR3 extends over 13 amino acids. CDR3 in DNA: TGTGCCCGCGGGACGGGCGACACCGGGGAGCTGTTTTTT. Its translation: CARGTGDTGELFF.

The chain couples TRBV7-9 to TRBJ1-5; D may be TRBD1 (6 bases). The CDR3 loop spans 17 amino acids. CDR1 is SEHNR and CDR2 is FQNEAQ in the germline V gene (reference sequence). V shed 1 base and J shed 3 bases, with 16 bases lying between them. The CDR3 is CASSLVLTQGDNQPQHF. The CDR3 DNA is TGTGCCAGCAGCTTAGTTTTAACACAGGGCGACAATCAGCCCCAGCATTTT.

The rearrangement links TRBV5-4 to TRBJ2-5; TRBD1 or TRBD2 may be the D gene (6 bases each). CDR3 length: 16 residues. Germline CDR1 is SGHNT and CDR2 is YYREEE (reference sequence). V lost 0 bases and J 2 bases, leaving 14 bases between the germline ends. The CDR3 loop is CASSLGGGSAQETQYF. The CDR3 nucleotides read TGTGCCAGCAGCTTGGGAGGGGGGAGCGCTCAAGAGACCCAGTACTTC.

The rearrangement joins TRBV6-5 to TRBJ2-5; TRBD2 is a possible D gene (6 bases). CDR1 and CDR2 (germline): MNHEY, SVGAGI. V was pared by 8 bases and J by 5 bases, with 15 bases between. This CDR3 region has 13 residues. The CDR3 nucleotides read TGTGCCAGCCGACCCGGGGACTGGGAGACCCAGTACTTC. Its translation is CASRPGDWETQYF.

This clone was found many times. The chain joins TRBV6-1 to TRBJ2-6; no clear D. The CDR3 runs to 16 residues. Trimming removed 3 bases from V and 0 bases from J, with 9 bases in between. CDR1 and CDR2 from the germline V gene are MNHNS and SASEGT. This CDR3 is CASSESESSGANVLTF. CDR3 DNA sequence: TGTGCCAGCAGTGAGTCCGAAAGCTCTGGGGCCAACGTCCTGACTTTC.

This clone turned up a few times. The rearrangement links TRBV11-1 to TRBJ1-5; D gene uncertain. Germline lookup yields CDR1 SGHAT and CDR2 FQDESV (reference sequence). The CDR3 is 14 amino acids. Trimming took 5 bases from V and 0 from J, leaving 8 bases between them. CDR3 coding DNA: TGTGCCAGCAGCGCCCATAATAGCAATCAGCCCCAGCATTTT. Translating it yields CASSAHNSNQPQHF. Based on the CDR3 plus reference TRBV11-1 and TRBJ1-5, the full variable domain is EAEVAQSPRYKITEKSQAVAFWCDPISGHATLYWYRQILGQGPELLVQFQDESVVDDSQLPKDRFSAERLKGVDSTLKIQPAELGDSAMYLCASSAHNSNQPQHFGDGTRLSIL.

This clone has a handful of counts. The chain joins TRBV6-6 to TRBJ2-7; D gene unclear. CDR3 length: 13 residues. Trimming left V 5 bases short and J 7 bases short, with 15 bases between. Germline V gene data show CDR1 as MNHNY and CDR2 as SVGAGI (reference sequence). DNA for the CDR3: TGTGCCAGCAGTACCGGCCTTTTAGGGGAGCAGTACTTC. Translation gives CASSTGLLGEQYF.

This clone is a singleton in its sample. The chain has TRBV5-1 and TRBJ2-7, with a possible D match to TRBD1 (5 bases). This CDR3 spans 15 amino acids. V dropped 3 bases and J dropped 2 bases, with 15 bases sitting between them. Looked up from germline, CDR1 is SGHRS and CDR2 is YFSETQ. CDR3 DNA sequence: TGCGCCAGCAGCTCCCTAGGGGTCAGAGCCTACGAGCAGTACTTC. It is translated as CASSSLGVRAYEQYF.

The chain uses TRBV28 and TRBJ2-7; 10 nucleotides agree with TRBD2. Per the germline V gene, CDR1 is MDHEN and CDR2 is SYDVKM. This CDR3 region has 14 residues. V shed 8 bases, J shed 3 bases, and the junction held 7 bases outside the gene matches. CDR3 residues: CASGSLAGSYEQYF. Written as DNA, the CDR3 is TGTGCCAGCGGTTCACTAGCGGGAAGCTACGAGCAGTACTTC.

The table lists this clone with many counts. The chain employs TRBV25-1 and TRBJ2-1; 9 bases line up with TRBD2. Germline CDR1 MGHDK, CDR2 SYGVNS. V lost 6 bases and J lost 4; bases outside the gene matches: 16. The CDR3 sequence is 18 residues long. The CDR3 protein is CASSHTPGPSGAYNEQFF. The CDR3 DNA reads TGTGCCAGCAGCCACACCCCGGGCCCTAGCGGGGCTTACAATGAGCAGTTCTTC.

The genes are TRBV13 and TRBJ1-2; perhaps TRBD1 as D (5 bases). Germline values: CDR1 PRHDT, CDR2 FYEKMQ (reference sequence). The V end was cut by 4 bases, the J end by 3 bases, with 6 bases between. The CDR3 sequence is 12 residues long. The CDR3 region has the DNA TGTGCCAGCAGCTGGGACTACTATGGCTACACCTTC. Amino acids: CASSWDYYGYTF.

This clone has a count of ten or more. The CDR3 sequence: CASSPGLRNTEAFF. The CDR3 DNA is TGTGCCAGCAGCCCGGGACTCAGGAACACTGAAGCTTTCTTT. The chain has TRBV11-2 and TRBJ1-1; weak D call: TRBD1 (5 bases). Germline V CDR1 and CDR2: SGHAT, FQNNGV. Deletions cut 5 bases from V and 1 base from J, with 11 bases between. The CDR3 is 14 residues long.

The V call is TRBV15, the J call TRBJ2-2; TRBD1 is a possible D gene (6 bases). Germline loops: CDR1 LNHNV, CDR2 YYDKDF (reference sequence). The CDR3 has 15 residues. V lost 0 bases to trimming and J lost 7 bases, with 12 bases between them. The CDR3 DNA sequence: TGTGCCACCAGCAGAGACCCAGGGGCGGACGGGGAGCTGTTTTTT. Its translation: CATSRDPGADGELFF.

This clone appeared many times. This chain joins TRBV5-6 and TRBJ1-1; D is uncertain. This CDR3 comprises 17 residues. The germline V and J ends were trimmed by 3 bases and 0 bases, with 18 bases remaining between them. Germline V gives CDR1 SGHDT, CDR2 YYEEEE. Here the CDR3 reads CASSYSEPGYMNTEAFF. CDR3 nucleotide sequence: TGTGCCAGCAGCTATTCAGAGCCGGGCTACATGAACACTGAAGCTTTCTTT.

This chain links TRBV27 with TRBJ2-7; no firm D call. Germline CDR1 reads MNHEY; CDR2 reads SMNVEV (reference sequence). V lost 5 bases and J lost 0, with 5 bases in between. CDR3 length: 12 residues. The CDR3 region has the DNA TGTGCCAGCAGTATTCGCTCCTACGAGCAGTACTTC. This translates into CASSIRSYEQYF.

This clone was seen a few times. This rearrangement joins TRBV27 to TRBJ2-3; 13 positions agree with TRBD2. This CDR3 comprises 21 residues. Germline-derived CDR1 and CDR2 are MNHEY and SMNVEV (reference sequence). V was clipped by 2 bases and J by 2 bases; unmatched bases: 16. CDR3 loop: CASSLITSGRALVHPTDTQYF. The CDR3 coding sequence is TGTGCCAGCAGTTTAATAACTAGCGGGAGGGCCCTAGTACATCCCACAGATACGCAGTATTTT.

As for this clone: A far larger clone is one base from this, pointing to a likely read error. The rearrangement uses TRBV6-4 and TRBJ2-3, with 9 nucleotides matching TRBD2. There are 15 residues in the CDR3. Germline CDR1 and CDR2: MRHNA and SNTAGT. CDR3 sequence reads: CVSSELAGSTDTQYF. The CDR3, as DNA: TGTGTCAGCAGTGAACTAGCGGGTAGCACAGATACGCAGTATTTT.

This clone was counted only a few times. The J gene is TRBJ2-2, the V gene TRBV6-1; 7 bases agree with TRBD2. In germline, CDR1 is MNHNS, CDR2 SASEGT. V shed 1 base and J 3 bases; nucleotides not matched to a gene: 2. This CDR3 has 15 amino acids. As DNA, the CDR3 is TGTGCCAGCAGTGAAGGGGGGAGGGACACCGGGGAGCTGTTTTTT. Protein sequence: CASSEGGRDTGELFF.

This clone was detected only once. The J gene is TRBJ2-3, the V gene TRBV7-8; the D is unclear. The CDR3 is 16 residues long. The germline V gene encodes CDR1 SGHVS and CDR2 FQNEAQ. V lost 1 base to trimming and J lost 2 bases, with 13 bases between them. The CDR3 coding sequence is TGTGCCAGCAGCTTAGTTGGTATTGAGGCCACAGATACGCAGTATTTT. Its protein product is CASSLVGIEATDTQYF.

This chain links TRBV6-6 with TRBJ2-7; D may be TRBD2 (5 bases). The CDR3 totals 14 residues. The V and J ends lost 5 bases and 5 bases respectively, with 16 bases between them. Germline V gene data show CDR1 as MNHNY and CDR2 as SVGAGI (reference sequence). Here the CDR3 DNA reads TGTGCCAGCAGTACCCCCCGAACTAGGGACGAGCAGTACTTC. Amino acid sequence: CASSTPRTRDEQYF.

J is TRBJ1-1 and V is TRBV19; D is unresolved. CDR1 and CDR2 (germline): LNHDA, SQIVND (reference sequence). Trimming cost V 5 bases and J 8 bases, with 24 bases left between them. The CDR3 is 16 residues long. The CDR3 coding sequence is TGTGCCAGTAGTCCTATTTCGTTACATGGGCTTAACGAAGCTTTCTTT. Translated, it gives CASSPISLHGLNEAFF.

The gene calls are TRBV23-1 and TRBJ2-6; unclear D gene. TRBV23-1 is recorded as an ORF, its role being uncertain. This CDR3 has 18 residues. Trimming stripped 4 bases from V and 5 bases from J, with 21 bases between. CDR3 sequence (DNA): TGCGCCAGCAGTCCTCATCATACGCAACAAAGTCGGGCCAACGTCCTGACTTTC. Translated, it gives CASSPHHTQQSRANVLTF.

V and J are TRBV28 and TRBJ1-4; TRBD1 is a possible D gene (5 bases). Germline V gives CDR1 MDHEN, CDR2 SYDVKM. The CDR3 runs to 14 residues. The ends were cut back, 5 bases at V and 8 bases at J, with 15 bases in the middle. CDR3 in DNA: TGTGCCAGCAGTCTGACAGCCCACAGGGAAAAACTGTTTTTT. This translates into CASSLTAHREKLFF. Full variable domain (outside the CDR3, taken from reference TRBV28 and TRBJ1-4): DVKVTQSSRYLVKRTGEKVFLECVQDMDHENMFWYRQDPGLGLRLIYFSYDVKMKEKGDIPEGYSVSREKKERFSLILESASTNQTSMYLCASSLTAHREKLFFGSGTQLSVL.